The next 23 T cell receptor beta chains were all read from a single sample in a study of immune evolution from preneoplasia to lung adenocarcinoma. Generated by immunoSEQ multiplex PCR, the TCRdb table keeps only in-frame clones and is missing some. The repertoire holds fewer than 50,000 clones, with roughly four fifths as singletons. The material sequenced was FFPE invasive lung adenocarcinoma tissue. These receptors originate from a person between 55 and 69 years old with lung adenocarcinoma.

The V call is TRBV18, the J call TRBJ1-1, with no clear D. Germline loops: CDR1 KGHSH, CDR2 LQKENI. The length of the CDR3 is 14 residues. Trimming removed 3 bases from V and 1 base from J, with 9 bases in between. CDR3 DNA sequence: TGTGCCAGCTCACCGGCACGGGGGAACACTGAAGCTTTCTTT. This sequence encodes CASSPARGNTEAFF.

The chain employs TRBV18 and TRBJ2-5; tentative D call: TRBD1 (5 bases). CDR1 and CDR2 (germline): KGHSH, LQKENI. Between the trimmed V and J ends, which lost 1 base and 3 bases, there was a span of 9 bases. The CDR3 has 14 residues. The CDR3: CASSPQGREETQYF. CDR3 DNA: TGTGCCAGCTCACCACAGGGCAGGGAAGAGACCCAGTACTTC.

The CDR3 DNA reads TGTGCCAGCTCACCACCGACTAGCTACGAGCAGTACTTC. This translates into CASSPPTSYEQYF. The rearrangement joins TRBV18 to TRBJ2-7; a possible D gene is TRBD2 (6 bases). The CDR3 totals 13 residues. Trimming removed 0 bases from V and 3 bases from J, with 6 bases in between. CDR1 and CDR2 (germline): KGHSH, LQKENI.

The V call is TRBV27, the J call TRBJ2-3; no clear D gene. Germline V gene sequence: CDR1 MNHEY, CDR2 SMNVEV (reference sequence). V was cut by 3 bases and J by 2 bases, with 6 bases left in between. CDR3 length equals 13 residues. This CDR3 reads CASSLGITDTQYF. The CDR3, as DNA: TGTGCCAGCAGTTTGGGGATCACAGATACGCAGTATTTT.

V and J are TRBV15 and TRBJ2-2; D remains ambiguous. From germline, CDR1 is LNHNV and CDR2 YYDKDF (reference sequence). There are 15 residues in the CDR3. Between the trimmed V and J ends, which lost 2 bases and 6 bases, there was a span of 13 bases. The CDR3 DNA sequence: TGTGCCACCAGCAGAATCACCCTGGGCGCCGGGGAGCTGTTTTTT. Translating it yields CATSRITLGAGELFF. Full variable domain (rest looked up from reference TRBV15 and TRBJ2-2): DAMVIQNPRYQVTQFGKPVTLSCSQTLNHNVMYWYQQKSSQAPKLLFHYYDKDFNNEADTPDNFQSRRPNTSFCFLDIRSPGLGDTAMYLCATSRITLGAGELFFGEGSRLTVL.

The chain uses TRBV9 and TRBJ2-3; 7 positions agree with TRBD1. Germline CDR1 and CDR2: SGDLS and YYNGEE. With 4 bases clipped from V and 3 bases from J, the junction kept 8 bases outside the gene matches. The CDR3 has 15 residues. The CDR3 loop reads CASSIRDRKTDTQYF. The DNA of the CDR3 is TGTGCCAGCAGCATTCGGGACAGAAAAACAGATACGCAGTATTTT.

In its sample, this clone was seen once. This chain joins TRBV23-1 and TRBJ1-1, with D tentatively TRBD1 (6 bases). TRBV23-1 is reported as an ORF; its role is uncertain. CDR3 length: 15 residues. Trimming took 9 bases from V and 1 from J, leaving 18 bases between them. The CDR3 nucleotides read TGCGCCAGGAGAAAGGACAGTTCCGAGAACACTGAAGCTTTCTTT. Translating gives CARRKDSSENTEAFF.

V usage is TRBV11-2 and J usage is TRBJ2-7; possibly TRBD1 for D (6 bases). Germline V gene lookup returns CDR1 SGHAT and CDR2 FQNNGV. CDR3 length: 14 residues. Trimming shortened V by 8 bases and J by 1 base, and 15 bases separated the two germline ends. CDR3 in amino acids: CASARTAQSYEQYF. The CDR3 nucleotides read TGTGCCAGCGCAAGGACAGCACAATCCTACGAGCAGTACTTC.

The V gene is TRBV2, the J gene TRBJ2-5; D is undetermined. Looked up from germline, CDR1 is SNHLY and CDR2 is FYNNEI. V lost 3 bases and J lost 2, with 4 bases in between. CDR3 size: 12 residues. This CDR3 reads CASSERQETQYF. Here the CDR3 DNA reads TGTGCCAGCAGTGAGAGGCAAGAGACCCAGTACTTC.

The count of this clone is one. The CDR3 nucleotides are TGTGCCAGCAGCTTATCGATAGCTTACGAGCAGTACTTC. It codes for CASSLSIAYEQYF. The J gene is TRBJ2-7, the V gene TRBV7-9; no reliable D call. CDR3 length equals 13 residues. Germline V gene sequence: CDR1 SEHNR, CDR2 FQNEAQ (reference sequence). The V gene lost 2 bases and the J gene lost 4 bases, with 9 bases spanning the gap.

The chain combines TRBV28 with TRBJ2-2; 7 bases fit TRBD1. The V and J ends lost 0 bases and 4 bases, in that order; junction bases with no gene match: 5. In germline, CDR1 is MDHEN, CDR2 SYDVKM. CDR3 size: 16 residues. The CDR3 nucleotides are TGTGCCAGCAGTTTATGGGCAGGGGGTGGCACCGGGGAGCTGTTTTTT. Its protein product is CASSLWAGGGTGELFF.

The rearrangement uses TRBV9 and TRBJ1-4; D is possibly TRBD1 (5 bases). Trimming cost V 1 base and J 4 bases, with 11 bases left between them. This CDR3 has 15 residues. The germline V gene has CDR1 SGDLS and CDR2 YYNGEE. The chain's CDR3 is CASSVMGRGNEKLFF. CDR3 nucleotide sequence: TGTGCCAGCAGCGTAATGGGACGGGGTAATGAAAAACTGTTTTTT.

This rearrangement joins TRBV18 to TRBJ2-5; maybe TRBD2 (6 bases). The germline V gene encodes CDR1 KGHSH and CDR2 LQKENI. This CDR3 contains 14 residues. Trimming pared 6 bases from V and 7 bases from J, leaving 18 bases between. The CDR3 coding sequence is TGTGCCAGCTCGGGACGGGACTCCGAAGCGACCCAGTACTTC. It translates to CASSGRDSEATQYF. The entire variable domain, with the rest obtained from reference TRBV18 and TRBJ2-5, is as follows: NAGVMQNPRHLVRRRGQEARLRCSPMKGHSHVYWYRQLPEEGLKFMVYLQKENIIDESGMPKERFSAEFPKEGPSILRIQQVVRGDSAAYFCASSGRDSEATQYFGPGTRLLVL.

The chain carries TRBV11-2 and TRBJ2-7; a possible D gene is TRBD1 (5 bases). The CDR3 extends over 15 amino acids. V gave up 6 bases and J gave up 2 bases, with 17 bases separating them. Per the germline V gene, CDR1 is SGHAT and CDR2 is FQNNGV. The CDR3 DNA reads TGTGCCAGCAGATTAACACCCGACAGTCCCTACGAGCAGTACTTC. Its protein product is CASRLTPDSPYEQYF. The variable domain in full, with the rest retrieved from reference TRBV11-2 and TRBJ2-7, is EAGVAQSPRYKIIEKRQSVAFWCNPISGHATLYWYQQILGQGPKLLIQFQNNGVVDDSQLPKDRFSAERLKGVDSTLKIQPAKLEDSAVYLCASRLTPDSPYEQYFGPGTRLTVT.

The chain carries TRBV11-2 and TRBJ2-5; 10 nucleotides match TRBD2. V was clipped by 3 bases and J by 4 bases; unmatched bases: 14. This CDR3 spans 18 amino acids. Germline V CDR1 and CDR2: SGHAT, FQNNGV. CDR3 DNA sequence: TGTGCCAGCAGCTTGTTTAGGAAGGGGTTAGCGGGAGGAGAGACCCAGTACTTC. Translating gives CASSLFRKGLAGGETQYF. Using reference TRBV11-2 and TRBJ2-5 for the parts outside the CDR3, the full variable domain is EAGVAQSPRYKIIEKRQSVAFWCNPISGHATLYWYQQILGQGPKLLIQFQNNGVVDDSQLPKDRFSAERLKGVDSTLKIQPAKLEDSAVYLCASSLFRKGLAGGETQYFGPGTRLLVL.

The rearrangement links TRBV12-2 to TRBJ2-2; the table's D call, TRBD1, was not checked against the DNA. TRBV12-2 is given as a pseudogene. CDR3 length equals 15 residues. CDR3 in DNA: TGTGCAAGTCGCTTACCCAATTGGGGGCCAGGGGAGCTGTTTTTT. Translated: CASRLPNWGPGELFF.

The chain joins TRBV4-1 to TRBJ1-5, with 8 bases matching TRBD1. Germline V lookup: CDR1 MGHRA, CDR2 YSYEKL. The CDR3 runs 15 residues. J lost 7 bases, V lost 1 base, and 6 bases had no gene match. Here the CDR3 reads CASSQVGQGGQPQHF. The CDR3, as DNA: TGCGCCAGCAGCCAAGTAGGACAGGGCGGGCAGCCCCAGCATTTT.

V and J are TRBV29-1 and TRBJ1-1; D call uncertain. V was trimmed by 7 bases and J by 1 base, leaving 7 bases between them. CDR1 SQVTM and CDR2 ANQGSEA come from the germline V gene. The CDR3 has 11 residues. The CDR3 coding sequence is TGCAGCGGTACGGCGAACACTGAAGCTTTCTTT. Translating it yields CSGTANTEAFF.

As DNA, the CDR3 is TGTGCCAGTAGTATCTATAAGGGTGCAACTAATGAAAAACTGTTTTTT. It codes for CASSIYKGATNEKLFF. This rearrangement joins TRBV19 to TRBJ1-4; D unresolved. The germline V gene encodes CDR1 LNHDA and CDR2 SQIVND (reference sequence). This CDR3 region has 16 residues. The V gene lost 3 bases and the J gene lost 0 bases, with 11 bases spanning the gap.

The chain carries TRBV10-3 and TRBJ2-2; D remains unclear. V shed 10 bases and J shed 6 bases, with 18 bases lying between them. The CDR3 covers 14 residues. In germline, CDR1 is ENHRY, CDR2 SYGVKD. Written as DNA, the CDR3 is TGTGCCACTATGGACGGTTTATTGGCCGGGGAGCTGTTTTTT. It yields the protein CATMDGLLAGELFF.

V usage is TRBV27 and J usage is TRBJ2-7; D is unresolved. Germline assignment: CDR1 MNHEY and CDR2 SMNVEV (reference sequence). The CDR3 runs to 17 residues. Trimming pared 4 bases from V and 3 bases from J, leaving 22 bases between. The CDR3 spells CASSSHPRTRHFYEQYF. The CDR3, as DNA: TGTGCCAGCAGTTCCCACCCACGTACACGCCATTTCTACGAGCAGTACTTC.

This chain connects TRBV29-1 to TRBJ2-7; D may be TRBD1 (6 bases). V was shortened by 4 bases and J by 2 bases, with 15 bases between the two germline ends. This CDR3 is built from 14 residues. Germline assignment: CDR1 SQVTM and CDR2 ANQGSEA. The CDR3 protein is CSVGLQGGPYEQYF. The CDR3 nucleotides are TGCAGCGTTGGGTTACAGGGTGGGCCCTACGAGCAGTACTTC.

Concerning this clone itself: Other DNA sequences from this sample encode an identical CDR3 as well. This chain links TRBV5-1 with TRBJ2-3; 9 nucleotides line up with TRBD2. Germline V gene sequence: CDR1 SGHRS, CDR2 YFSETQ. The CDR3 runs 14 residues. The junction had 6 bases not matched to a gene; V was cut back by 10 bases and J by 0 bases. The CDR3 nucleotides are TGCGCCTCAACGCGGGGGGGGAGCACAGATACGCAGTATTTT. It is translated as CASTRGGSTDTQYF.